A single sample is the source of the 6 T cell receptor beta chains below, sequenced in a study of beta chain features in type 1 diabetes. All of the isolated RNA was reverse transcribed, so expressed TCRB transcripts were sequenced. Repertoires were generated with immunoSEQ multiplex PCR, while TCRdb's copy carries only in-frame clones and drops some. Counted here are just over 450,000 clones, about 29% occurring once; the ten biggest clones make up around 0.065%. Sequenced material: naive CD4+ T cells from blood. All receptors come from a young man in good health.

A few counts support this clone. In the same sample, other DNA sequences code for this CDR3. The rearrangement uses TRBV9 and TRBJ1-1; TRBD1 matches 8 bases. CDR1 is SGDLS, CDR2 YYNGEE, per germline. The CDR3 has 13 amino acids. V was clipped by 2 bases and J by 5 bases; unmatched bases: 2. The CDR3 DNA reads TGTGCCAGCAGCGTTACAGGGGGAACTGAAGCTTTCTTT. This gives the protein CASSVTGGTEAFF.

This clone was counted a few times. This chain links TRBV11-2 with TRBJ1-5, with D perhaps TRBD1 (5 bases). This CDR3 is built from 14 residues. Germline lookup yields CDR1 SGHAT and CDR2 FQNNGV. Trimming removed 5 bases from V and 3 bases from J, with 11 bases in between. The DNA for the CDR3 is TGTGCCAGCAGCCCGACAGCATACAATCAGCCCCAGCATTTT. Amino acids: CASSPTAYNQPQHF.

DNA of the CDR3: TGTGCCTGGGGGTTGGGCACAGGCATTCAGCCCCAGCATTTT. It is translated as CAWGLGTGIQPQHF. The rearrangement joins TRBV30 to TRBJ1-5, with TRBD1 as a possible D gene (5 bases). Germline loops: CDR1 GTSNPN, CDR2 SVGIG (reference sequence). The V gene lost 5 bases and the J gene lost 6 bases, with 17 bases spanning the gap. The CDR3 runs to 14 residues.

CDR3 sequence reads: CASQGYSNQPQHF. The CDR3 nucleotides are TGTGCCAGTCAGGGGTATAGCAATCAGCCCCAGCATTTT. The chain has TRBV7-9 and TRBJ1-5; the D gene is possibly TRBD1 (6 bases). The CDR3 extends over 13 amino acids. Deletions cut 9 bases from V and 0 bases from J, with 9 bases between. Germline loops: CDR1 SEHNR, CDR2 FQNEAQ (reference sequence).

This clone has more than one count but fewer than ten. The chain uses TRBV29-1 and TRBJ2-2; D is unresolved. V was shortened by 7 bases and J by 6 bases, with 9 bases between the two germline ends. The germline V gene has CDR1 SQVTM and CDR2 ANQGSEA. The CDR3 length is 11 residues. The CDR3 sequence is CSAASPGELFF. The CDR3 nucleotides are TGCAGCGCTGCTAGTCCCGGGGAGCTGTTTTTT.

This chain uses TRBV6-1 with TRBJ2-5; D gene unclear. The CDR3 is 12 residues long. CDR1 MNHNS and CDR2 SASEGT come from the germline V gene. V lost 7 bases and J lost 4, with 10 bases in between. The CDR3: CASIGRRETQYF. CDR3 coding DNA: TGTGCCAGCATCGGGCGAAGAGAGACCCAGTACTTC.